This T cell receptor beta chain originates from a study of beta chain features in type 1 diabetes. With regard to this clone: Its antigen is still unknown.

V gave up 8 bases and J gave up 7 bases, with 18 bases separating them. The length of the CDR3 is 14 residues. The germline gives CDR1 MGHDK, CDR2 SYGVNS. Using CD45RO/CCR7/CD25/CD127/CD95/CD27, CD4+ naive, central memory, regulatory and stem cell-like memory cells were sorted. As every portion of the isolated RNA was reverse transcribed, the sequencing read expressed TCRB transcripts. An average of approximately 3.6 million reads was obtained for naive, central memory and regulatory T cell samples. Libraries were prepared by immunoSEQ multiplex PCR; TCRdb keeps only in-frame clonotypes and omits some of them. The data show under 950,000 clones, 17% seen once. Notes on the study in general: In type 1 diabetes patients, VDJ junctions had fewer insertions; deletions at these junctions were more frequent.

This chain joins TRBV25-1 and TRBJ2-1; D not resolved. This TCR was recovered from a woman younger than 30 in good health. The specimen sequenced was naive CD4+ T cells from blood. The CDR3 sequence: CASGPQGLRNEQFF. CDR3 nucleotide sequence: TGTGCCAGCGGCCCCCAAGGGTTAAGGAATGAGCAGTTCTTC.